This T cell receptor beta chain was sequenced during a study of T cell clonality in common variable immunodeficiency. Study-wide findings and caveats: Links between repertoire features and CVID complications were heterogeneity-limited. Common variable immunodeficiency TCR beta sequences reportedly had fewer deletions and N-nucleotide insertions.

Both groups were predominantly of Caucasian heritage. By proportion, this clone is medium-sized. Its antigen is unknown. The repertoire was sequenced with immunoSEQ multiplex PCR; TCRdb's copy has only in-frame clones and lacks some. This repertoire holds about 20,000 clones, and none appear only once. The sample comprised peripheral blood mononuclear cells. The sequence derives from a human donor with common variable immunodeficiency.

Here the CDR3 reads CAISRTGGWTGELFF. The sequenced part of the CDR3 DNA is TGTGCCATCAGCCGGACAGGGGGTTGGACCGGGGAG. V and J are TRBV10-3 and TRBJ2-2; 10 bases line up with TRBD1. The CDR3 extends 3 residues past the end of the read, so its final part is completed from the germline J gene. The junction had 6 bases not matched to a gene; V was cut back by 6 bases and J by 5 bases. This CDR3 contains 15 residues. Germline assignment: CDR1 ENHRY and CDR2 SYGVKD.